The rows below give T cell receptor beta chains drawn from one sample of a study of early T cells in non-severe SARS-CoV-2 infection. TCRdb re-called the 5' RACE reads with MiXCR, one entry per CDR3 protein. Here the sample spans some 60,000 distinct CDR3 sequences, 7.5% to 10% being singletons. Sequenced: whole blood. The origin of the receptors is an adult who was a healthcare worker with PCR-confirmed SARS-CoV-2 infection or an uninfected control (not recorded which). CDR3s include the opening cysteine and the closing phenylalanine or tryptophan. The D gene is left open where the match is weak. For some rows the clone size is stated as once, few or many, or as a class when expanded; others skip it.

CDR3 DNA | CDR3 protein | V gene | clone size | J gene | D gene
TGTGCCAGCAGGGACAGGGGGCCGAATGAAAAACTGTTTTTT | CASRDRGPNEKLFF | TRBV6-6 | few | TRBJ1-4 | TRBD1
TGCGCCAGCAGCCCGGAGGGGACAGGGATTTCCTATGGCTACACCTTC | CASSPEGTGISYGYTF | TRBV5-1 | NA | TRBJ1-2 | TRBD1
TGTGCCAGCAGCACCGGGACAGGGTGGAATGGCTACACCTTC | CASSTGTGWNGYTF | TRBV12-3/TRBV12-4 | many | TRBJ1-2 | TRBD1
TGTGCCAGCTCACCACCGGGGCAGTTAGAGACCCAGTACTTC | CASSPPGQLETQYF | TRBV18 | NA | TRBJ2-5 | NA
TGTGCCAGCAGGGAACACCGGACGACAGGGGCGGTAGAGACCCAGTACTTC | CASREHRTTGAVETQYF | TRBV6-1 | NA | TRBJ2-5 | TRBD1
TGTGCCACCAGTGAGCCAAGACGGGGAAAGACTTTCTTT | CATSEPRRGKTFF | TRBV24-1 | few | TRBJ1-1 | NA
TGTGCCAGCACTTACAGGGGGCGGACTGAAGCTTTCTTT | CASTYRGRTEAFF | TRBV6-6 | many | TRBJ1-1 | TRBD1
TGTGCCAGCAGCCATACTAGCGGGGGGGCCTACAATGAGCAGTTCTTC | CASSHTSGGAYNEQFF | TRBV3-1 | many | TRBJ2-1 | TRBD2
TGCAGCGTTGATTTAGGGCAGAAGAACACCGGGGAGCTGTTTTTT | CSVDLGQKNTGELFF | TRBV29-1 | many | TRBJ2-2 | NA
TGTGCCAGCAGGGGACAGGGACGGGAGGAAGGCTACACCTTC | CASRGQGREEGYTF | TRBV6-5 | few | TRBJ1-2 | TRBD1
TGCAGTGCTAGAGATCTTAGGACAGGCAACACCGGGGAGCTGTTTTTT | CSARDLRTGNTGELFF | TRBV20-1 | many | TRBJ2-2 | TRBD1
TGTGCCTGGAGTCACCTAGTCAGGGGGCGTTATCCTGGGGCCAACGTCCTGACTTTC | CAWSHLVRGRYPGANVLTF | TRBV30 | many | TRBJ2-6 | TRBD1
TGTGCCAGCAGTGACTGGCCAGGGTGGAATCAGCCCCAGCATTTT | CASSDWPGWNQPQHF | TRBV6-4 | many | TRBJ1-5 | NA
TGCAGAGCCGACGGCTACAATGAGCAGTTCTTC | CRADGYNEQFF | TRBV20-1 | NA | TRBJ2-1 | NA
TGTGCCAGCAGTTTAGGCCAGGGTCATAGCTACACCTTC | CASSLGQGHSYTF | TRBV12-3/TRBV12-4 | medium-sized | TRBJ1-2 | NA
TGTGCCAGCAGTCACAGGTATACGCAGTATTTT | CASSHRYTQYF | TRBV6-5 | many | TRBJ2-3 | NA
TGCGCCAGCAGCTTGGGATTAGCGCCTGGTGAGCAGTTCTTC | CASSLGLAPGEQFF | TRBV5-1 | NA | TRBJ2-1 | NA
TGTGCCAGCTCACCAGCTATTAATTCACCCCTCCACTTT | CASSPAINSPLHF | TRBV18 | many | TRBJ1-6 | NA
TGTGCCAGCAGTCAGGGGGCAGGGGTCCCAGGGGAGCTGTTTTTT | CASSQGAGVPGELFF | TRBV6-5 | many | TRBJ2-2 | TRBD1
TGTGCCAGCAGTTTTCCGGGCCCTAGCTTGATTGGGCAGTTCTTC | CASSFPGPSLIGQFF | TRBV12-3/TRBV12-4 | NA | TRBJ2-1 | NA
TGTGCCAGCAGTTTAGCCCACGGGGGCGCGAACACTGAAGCTTTCTTT | CASSLAHGGANTEAFF | TRBV12-3/TRBV12-4 | NA | TRBJ1-1 | NA
TGTGCCAGCACGGGGGTTCCCCAGGACACGCTCTATGGCTACACCTTC | CASTGVPQDTLYGYTF | TRBV6-1 | NA | TRBJ1-2 | NA
TGTGCCAGCAGTTTAAGGAGATCGGCTGAGCAGTTCTTC | CASSLRRSAEQFF | TRBV12-3/TRBV12-4 | few | TRBJ2-1 | NA
TGTGCCAGCAGCCAAAAGGGGGGGAATGGCTACACCTTC | CASSQKGGNGYTF | TRBV3-1 | NA | TRBJ1-2 | NA
TGTGCCAGCAGCTACTGGACAGCTAACTATGGCTACACCTTC | CASSYWTANYGYTF | TRBV7-2 | many | TRBJ1-2 | NA
TGTGCCAGCTGTCGGGATCATCTGAACGCTGAAGCTTTCTTT | CASCRDHLNAEAFF | TRBV6-1 | few | TRBJ1-1 | NA
TGTGCCAGCAGCCAACCGGGGGGCGAGTACAATGAGCAGTTCTTC | CASSQPGGEYNEQFF | TRBV5-4 | many | TRBJ2-1 | NA
TGTGCCAGCTCACCACCGACAGGTAGCTCCTATAATTCACCCCTCCACTTT | CASSPPTGSSYNSPLHF | TRBV18 | many | TRBJ1-6 | NA
TGTGCCAGCAGTTTCACTAGCGGTGGGGGGGCCCAGTACTTC | CASSFTSGGGAQYF | TRBV12-3/TRBV12-4 | NA | TRBJ2-5 | TRBD2
TGTGCCAGCAGTGAAGAGAGGACTAGCGGGGGGTCCACGCAGTATTTT | CASSEERTSGGSTQYF | TRBV2 | NA | TRBJ2-3 | TRBD2
TGTGCCAGCAGCTTTGACGGCGGCACAGATACGCAGTATTTT | CASSFDGGTDTQYF | TRBV14 | many | TRBJ2-3 | NA
TGTGCCAGCAGTTATCAGGGTGGACTCACAGATACGCAGTATTTT | CASSYQGGLTDTQYF | TRBV6-5 | NA | TRBJ2-3 | NA
TGTGCCACCAGTGATTTTCCGACAGGGGAGGGCACAGATACGCAGTATTTT | CATSDFPTGEGTDTQYF | TRBV24-1 | few | TRBJ2-3 | TRBD1
TGTGCCAGCAGTGCGACAAGGGGCGTCGGAAACACCATATATTTT | CASSATRGVGNTIYF | TRBV6-1 | many | TRBJ1-3 | NA
TGTGCCAGCAGTTGGAACAGGGGTACTTCGGGATCACCCCTCCACTTT | CASSWNRGTSGSPLHF | TRBV28 | NA | TRBJ1-6 | TRBD1
TGTGCCAGCATTTTTGACTATGGCTACACCTTC | CASIFDYGYTF | TRBV2 | NA | TRBJ1-2 | NA
TGCGCCAGCAGCCCAAATTCGGGACGGATGACACAAGAGACCCAGTACTTC | CASSPNSGRMTQETQYF | TRBV5-1 | few | TRBJ2-5 | NA
TGCAGTGCTCTCGGGGGGGCCCTTGTAGATACGCAGTATTTT | CSALGGALVDTQYF | TRBV20-1 | few | TRBJ2-3 | TRBD2
TGCAGCGTATCGGGACAGGGGTACAGTGGCTACACCTTC | CSVSGQGYSGYTF | TRBV29-1 | few | TRBJ1-2 | TRBD1
TGTGCCAGCAGTTTACGGACCGCAGAGGGACTGAATTCACCCCTCCACTTT | CASSLRTAEGLNSPLHF | TRBV6-6 | NA | TRBJ1-6 | NA
TGTGCCAGCAGACGAGATCTGAACACTGAAGCTTTCTTT | CASRRDLNTEAFF | TRBV7-8 | few | TRBJ1-1 | NA
TGTGCCAGTGCCCAGGGGGCGTATGGCTACACCTTC | CASAQGAYGYTF | TRBV12-3/TRBV12-4 | few | TRBJ1-2 | TRBD1
TGCGCCAGCAGCCAAGATTTGAGGAATGAGCAGTTCTTC | CASSQDLRNEQFF | TRBV4-1 | NA | TRBJ2-1 | NA
TGTGCCAGCAGCTTGGGGGCAGCGGGGGGCCCCTACAATGAGCAGTTCTTC | CASSLGAAGGPYNEQFF | TRBV7-6 | NA | TRBJ2-1 | TRBD2